The subject of this entry is one TCR beta chain. Its binding antigen is unknown. It has no much larger one-base neighbor in the sample; base qualities were not kept. The data belong to a study of Tregs in tolerant kidney transplant recipients (dated by TCRdb to between 2018 and 2020). Background on the whole study: Before combined kidney and bone marrow transplantation, this study identified donor-specific regulatory T cells using TCRbeta sequencing and then followed those same cells after transplant. TCRbeta repertoire sequencing was used in a few healthy controls to compare several ways of expanding Tregs specific for an allogeneic donor.

Thawed PBMCs were FACS-sorted into unstimulated Tregs (CD4+CD25+CD127-), CD4+ non-Tregs (CD4+CD25-), CD4 cells and CD8 cells. Healthy control blood came either as purchased buffy coats or from healthy volunteers. Healthy control blood was processed to PBMCs with a Ficoll density gradient and then cryopreserved, whereas patient PBMCs were collected both before and after transplant. For TCRbeta CDR3 sequencing, genomic DNA was extracted from sorted cells using the QIAGEN DNeasy Blood and Tissue Kit. High-throughput TCRbeta CDR3 sequencing, which included PCR amplification with bias correction and internal controls, was done commercially through immunoSEQ. Concerning the study's data processing: Unique productive TCRbeta sequences were defined by CDR3 nucleotide sequence when primers matched and otherwise by CDR3 amino acid sequence together with Vbeta and Jbeta genes. Sorting error was corrected by removing sequences shared between sorted populations at a frequency ratio of 2:1 or less, and the remaining shared sequences were assigned to the higher population. A sequence was defined as donor-reactive if the sequence was expanded at least 5-fold in CFSE-low cells compared with unstimulated cells and had a frequency of at least 0.01% in CFSE-low cells. Jensen-Shannon divergence, calculated on the top 100 TCRbeta sequences ranked by frequency, was used to quantify repertoire divergence. When a sample had multiple sequencing runs, each run was corrected for sorting error separately and the runs were then pooled. Imported from immuneACCESS, the table was reduced by TCRdb to in-frame sequences with V and J called. These copies leave out some clones; in studies compared against another copy, an unresolved V gene accounts for under half, and the cause of the remainder is not known. The V and J calls and clone size come from that table; D and trimming were worked out from the DNA. Across this sample there are 200,000 to 300,000 clones, with 65% to 85% seen only once. The top ten clonotypes cover less than 0.75% of the sample.

What the authors observed across the whole study: The study was constrained by small patient numbers, and validation of the findings is required in larger populations and under other immunosuppression protocols. Expanding Tregs with activated donor B cells appeared to identify the most biologically relevant and donor-specific TCRbeta repertoire. Biological reproducibility was not directly assessed, although technical replication error appeared to be minimal.

Trimming costs V 0 bases and J 2 bases, and their ends lie 12 bases apart. The CDR3 sequence holds 16 residues, the cysteine and phenylalanine included. The retained sequence is limited to the CDR3, 48 bases, with the frame set at the first base. From a lookup of the germline V gene, CDR1 and CDR2 are SGDLS and YYNGEE. This receptor was obtained from a human donor in good health. The sequencing input was CD4+ T cells from blood. The chain is assembled from TRBV9 and TRBJ1-3, and TRBD1 may be the D gene, going by 5 matching bases. CDR3 region: CASSVGETVAGNTIYF. The nucleotides are TGTGCCAGCAGCGTAGGGGAGACAGTCGCTGGAAACACCATATATTTT.